This T cell receptor (beta chain) was sequenced during a study of blood T cell repertoires in COVID-19. Across the study: Material from acute and convalescent COVID-19 was sourced from the United States, Italy and Spain. In each case, the material was cDNA or gDNA derived from T cells, B-cell-depleted T cells, or PBMCs.

The repertoire was sequenced with immunoSEQ multiplex PCR; TCRdb's copy has only in-frame clones and lacks some. The sample carries 52,000 or so clones, roughly 90% recorded once. Per the germline V gene, CDR1 is SGHKS and CDR2 is YYEKEE (reference sequence). J was trimmed by 0 bases and V by 4 bases; bases with no gene match: 10. CDR3 length: 17 amino acids. The sequence came from a man aged 50 to 59 with acute or convalescent COVID-19. The V and J genes are TRBV5-5 and TRBJ1-1, with 9 nucleotides matching TRBD1. Sequenced sample: peripheral blood. CDR3 DNA: TGTGCCAGCAGCAGTATCCCGGGACAGGGACTGAACACTGAAGCTTTCTTT. This gives the protein CASSSIPGQGLNTEAFF. Filled out from reference TRBV5-5 and TRBJ1-1, the complete variable domain reads DAGVTQSPTHLIKTRGQQVTLRCSPISGHKSVSWYQQVLGQGPQFIFQYYEKEERGRGNFPDRFSARQFPNYSSELNVNALLLGDSALYLCASSSIPGQGLNTEAFFGQGTRLTVV.